This TCR beta chain was documented in a study of T cells in localized non-small cell lung cancer. Germline V gene sequence: CDR1 MNHEY, CDR2 SMNVEV (reference sequence). V was pared by 6 bases and J by 3 bases, with 11 bases between. The CDR3 runs to 13 residues. Note on this clone: No antigen is known for it.

The table came from immunoSEQ multiplex PCR; TCRdb's copy has only in-frame clones and leaves some out. The sample yields over 50,000 clones, around 90% seen once. General study results and limits: Uninvolved adjacent lung showed the highest T cell clonality, exceeding tumor. Those with higher blood T cell density had longer overall survival. Adjacent lung was found to contain a median about 62 of the top 100 tumor clones.

This TCR was recovered from a woman aged 35-75 years with stage I lung adenocarcinoma. The sample in question was peripheral blood, obtained before any cancer treatment. The J gene is TRBJ1-1, the V gene TRBV27; D call uncertain. CDR3 residues: CASRGQWYTEAFF. CDR3 coding DNA: TGTGCCAGCAGGGGCCAGTGGTACACTGAAGCTTTCTTT.